This T cell receptor beta chain came from a study of T cells in Graves' hyperthyroidism and ophthalmopathy. Study as a whole: Peripheral blood sampling occurred at initial diagnosis, before any treatment. Study-level points and caveats: Among clonotypes expanded in thyroid above 0.001, most were also found in blood.

The CDR3 contains 17 residues. With V trimmed by 4 bases and J by 4 bases, 13 bases remained unmatched. CDR1 is SGHTA, CDR2 FQGTGA, per germline. Amplified TCR beta CDR3 regions came from RNA transcripts. TCR CDR3 regions were first amplified by RT-PCR with HTBI primers. TCRdb passed the multiplex PCR reads through MiXCR, listing each CDR3 protein once. Here the sample spans about 530,000 distinct CDR3 sequences, 17% being singletons. The study included ophthalmopathy patients with Clinical Activity Score at least 3, NOSPECS grade at least 4 and duration under 3 months. The diagnostic basis comprised clinical symptoms, serum thyroxine and TRAb, thyroid ultrasound and orbital computed tomography. This clonotype came up a few times. Its specificity is not known.

The sequenced sample was blood. This clonotype was obtained from a woman between 18 and 30 years old with Graves' ophthalmopathy. This chain links TRBV7-3 with TRBJ2-1; 7 nucleotides match TRBD1. CDR3 in amino acids: CASSSNPTGFPYNEQFF. CDR3 bases: TGTGCCAGCAGCTCCAATCCGACAGGGTTCCCTTACAATGAGCAGTTCTTC.